These T cell receptor beta chains were read from a single sample in a study of cytotoxic CD8 clonotypes in ibrutinib-treated CLL. The data were produced by immunoSEQ multiplex PCR, yet TCRdb's version contains in-frame clones alone and is incomplete. The sample lists roughly 180,000 clones; less than 85% were seen once. The sequences come from PBMCs, collected after 24 months of ibrutinib treatment. These receptors all stem from a human donor with chronic lymphocytic leukemia. The CDR3 runs from the conserved cysteine through the conserved F or W. A D gene is named only where the DNA matches it firmly. Size is stated for part of the rows, as once, few or many counts, or as a class when the clone is expanded.

j_call | d_call | v_call | clone_size | cdr3_aa | cdr3_nt
TRBJ2-1 | TRBD2 | TRBV27 | . | CASSLWASGHNEQFF | TGTGCCAGCAGTTTATGGGCTAGCGGACACAATGAGCAGTTCTTC
TRBJ2-2 | . | TRBV6-6 | . | CASRPAGTGELFF | TGTGCCAGCAGGCCGGCCGGCACCGGGGAGCTGTTTTTT
TRBJ1-2 | TRBD1 | TRBV19 | few | CASIKLQGAGGYTF | TGTGCCAGTATCAAATTACAGGGGGCCGGCGGCTACACCTTC
TRBJ1-6 | TRBD1 | TRBV19 | . | CASSITGVSPLHF | TGTGCCAGTAGTATAACAGGGGTTTCACCCCTCCACTTT
TRBJ2-1 | TRBD2 | TRBV7-6 | . | CASSLVAGGHSYNEQFF | TGTGCCAGCAGCTTAGTGGCGGGGGGCCACTCGTACAATGAGCAGTTCTTC
TRBJ1-3 | TRBD1 | TRBV4-2 | few | CASSQSGQVYGNTIYF | TGTGCCAGCAGCCAATCAGGACAGGTCTATGGAAACACCATATATTTT
TRBJ1-5 | . | TRBV5-1 | . | CASSLEVDQPQHF | TGCGCCAGCAGCTTGGAGGTCGATCAGCCCCAGCATTTT
TRBJ1-2 | TRBD1 | TRBV30 | . | CAWSVRGRQGYGYTF | TGTGCCTGGAGTGTACGGGGAAGACAGGGGTACGGCTACACCTTC
TRBJ1-1 | . | TRBV27 | once | CASNRNGEPPAFF | TGTGCCAGCAACAGGAACGGGGAGCCTCCAGCTTTCTTT
TRBJ2-7 | . | TRBV5-1 | . | CASSLGQSYEQYF | TGTGCCAGCAGCTTAGGTCAGTCATACGAGCAGTACTTC
TRBJ1-2 | TRBD1 | TRBV6-5 | . | CASSPRGQSGFGYTF | TGTGCCAGCAGCCCAAGGGGACAGAGTGGTTTCGGCTACACCTTC
TRBJ2-2 | TRBD1 | TRBV30 | . | CAWRRTGGGAGELFF | TGTGCCTGGAGGCGGACAGGTGGGGGAGCCGGGGAGCTGTTTTTT
TRBJ1-3 | TRBD1 | TRBV4-1 | . | CASSRQGAVGNTIYF | TGCGCCAGCAGTCGACAGGGGGCGGTGGGAAACACCATATATTTT
TRBJ1-5 | TRBD1 | TRBV19 | . | CASSLTGDPYQPQHF | TGTGCCAGTAGCCTTACAGGGGACCCCTATCAGCCCCAGCATTTT
TRBJ1-1 | . | TRBV5-1 | . | CASSHPTGNEAFF | TGCGCCAGCAGCCACCCCACAGGGAATGAAGCTTTCTTT
TRBJ1-2 | . | TRBV25-1 | . | CASTGAYGYTF | TGTGCCAGCACAGGGGCCTATGGCTACACCTTC
TRBJ1-5 | . | TRBV11-2 | . | CASSLDPYGSQPQHF | TGTGCCAGCAGCTTAGATCCCTACGGGTCTCAGCCCCAGCATTTT
TRBJ2-2 | . | TRBV9 | . | CASRVHPNTGELFF | TGTGCCAGCAGGGTGCACCCTAACACCGGGGAGCTGTTTTTT